What follows is one TCR beta chain and its context. This entry comes from a study of CD8 T cells in Susac syndrome. This CDR3 region has 15 residues. The V gene lost 5 bases and the J gene lost 4 bases, with 18 bases spanning the gap. Germline V lookup: CDR1 SGHRS, CDR2 YFSETQ. The RNA input was roughly 0.45 to 1 ug, and it was reverse transcribed with random hexamers. TCRdb used MiXCR to reprocess the immunoSEQ multiplex PCR reads, holding one entry per CDR3 protein. The table lists hundreds of thousands of distinct CDR3 sequences, about 94% of them singletons. The TCR sequence derives from a human donor with Susac syndrome. Sequencing used CD4+ T cells from PBMCs. The gene calls are TRBV5-1 and TRBJ1-2; tentatively, D is TRBD1 (5 bases). CDR3 sequence reads: CASRGAQWEFYGYTF. Written as DNA, the CDR3 is TGCGCCAGCAGAGGGGCACAGTGGGAATTCTATGGCTACACCTTC.